This T cell receptor (beta chain) was identified during a study of shared T cell receptors in the human thymus. This clone was observed once. This table comes from immunoSEQ multiplex PCR, and its TCRdb copy is limited to in-frame clones, with some not included. The table records about 660,000 clones, roughly 88% of them present only once. The CDR3 contains 15 residues. Trimming pared 1 base from V and 0 bases from J, leaving 8 bases between. Germline lookup yields CDR1 MNHEY and CDR2 SVGAGI. The same sample was also used in a study of human thymus T cells. That investigation notes: Each of the donors was a healthy Finnish infant who was undergoing open corrective cardiac surgery for congenital heart defects. Resected material from corrective heart surgery provided the thymus tissue analysed.

This chain connects TRBV6-5 to TRBJ2-3, with D hard to call. Sequenced input: thymocytes. The TCR was taken from a boy in the first two years of life with a congenital heart defect. The CDR3 region is CASSYYPTSTDTQYF. CDR3 nucleotide sequence: TGTGCCAGCAGTTACTACCCGACTAGCACAGATACGCAGTATTTT.